This T cell receptor beta chain is drawn from a study of cytotoxic CD8 clonotypes in ibrutinib-treated CLL. Generated by immunoSEQ multiplex PCR, the TCRdb table keeps only in-frame clones and is missing some. The sample lists some 22,000 clones, less than 80% occurring once. Notes on the study in general: Baseline values of clonality outstripped age-matched healthy donors and followed circulating CD8+ T-cell counts.

This clone was seen a handful of times. Its antigen remains unknown. This clonotype was obtained from a human donor with chronic lymphocytic leukemia. The specimen comprised PBMCs, sampled before ibrutinib treatment.

CDR3 in amino acids: CASRTGTGGNEQFF. CDR3 nucleotides: TGTGCCAGCAGGACCGGGACAGGGGGCAATGAGCAGTTCTTC. The rearrangement links TRBV6-6 to TRBJ2-1; 11 nucleotides align to TRBD1. The V gene end was trimmed by 6 bases and the J gene end by 6 bases; junction bases not matched to a gene: 4. This CDR3 has 14 residues. Germline V lookup: CDR1 MNHNY, CDR2 SVGAGI (reference sequence).